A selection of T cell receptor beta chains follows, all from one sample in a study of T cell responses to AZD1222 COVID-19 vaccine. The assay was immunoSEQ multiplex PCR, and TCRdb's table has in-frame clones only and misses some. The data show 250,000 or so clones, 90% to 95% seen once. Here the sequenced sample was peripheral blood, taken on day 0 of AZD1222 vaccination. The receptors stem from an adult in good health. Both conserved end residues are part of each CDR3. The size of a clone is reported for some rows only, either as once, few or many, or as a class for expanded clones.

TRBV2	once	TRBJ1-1	CASSDQVTEAFF
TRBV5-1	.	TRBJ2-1	CASSSGQSRNEQFF
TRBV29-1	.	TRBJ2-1	CSVVSFSSTYNEQFF
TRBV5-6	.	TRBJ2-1	CASTARGPLNEQFF
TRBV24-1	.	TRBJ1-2	CATSDFGGSGYTF
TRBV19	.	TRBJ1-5	CASSAVGQGAGEYQPQHF
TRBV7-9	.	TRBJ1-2	CASSLEGTVGYTF
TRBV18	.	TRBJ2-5	CASSPSVIGGETQYF
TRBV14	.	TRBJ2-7	CASSRAGGSYEQYF
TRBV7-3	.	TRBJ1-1	CASSPGGGSPSEAFF
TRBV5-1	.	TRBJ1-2	CASSPGTALLGYTF
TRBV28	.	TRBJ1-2	CASSFGQGTYGYTF
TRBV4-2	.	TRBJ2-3	CASSQDRDRSTDTQYF
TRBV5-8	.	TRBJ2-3	CASSHRGKTSGRAGTDTQYF
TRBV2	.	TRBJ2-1	CASRDTGGAYNEQFF
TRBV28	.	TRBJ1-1	CASSWGEGTEAFF
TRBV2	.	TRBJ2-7	CASARGGNEQYF
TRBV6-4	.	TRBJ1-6	CASKGSSYNSPLHF
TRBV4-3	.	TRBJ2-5	CASSQAAYQETQYF
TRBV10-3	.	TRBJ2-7	CAISAGYEQYF
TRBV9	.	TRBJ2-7	CASSVGSGSYEQYF
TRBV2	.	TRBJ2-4	CASSERGQGALAKNIQYF
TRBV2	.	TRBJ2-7	CASSAQGIYEQYF
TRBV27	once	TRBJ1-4	CASSFRLGTNEKLFF
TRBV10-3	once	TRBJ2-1	CAISEYSGSYNEQFF
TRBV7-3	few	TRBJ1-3	CASSLQGGGGNTIYF
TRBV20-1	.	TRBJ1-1	CSARGGGEAFF
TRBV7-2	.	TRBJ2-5	CASRSTGGVETQYF
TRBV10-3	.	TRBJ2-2	CAISEQLAGEGAGELFF
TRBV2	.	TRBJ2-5	CASSGGLAGGRETQYF
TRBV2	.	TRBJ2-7	CASSNRPGGLEQYF
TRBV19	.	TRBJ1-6	CASSIAGSSYNSPLHF
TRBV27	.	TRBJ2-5	CASSPFHGGTQYF
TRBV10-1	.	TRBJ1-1	CASSEWTNTEAFF